This entry is about one T cell receptor beta chain. The data originate from a study of blood T cell repertoires in COVID-19. Study overall: Italy, Spain and the United States were the sources of the convalescent and acute COVID-19 samples. In each case, the material was cDNA or gDNA derived from T cells, B-cell-depleted T cells, or PBMCs.

Source study methods: Reference gene primer amplification gave nucleated cell count estimates. Libraries were prepared by immunoSEQ multiplex PCR; TCRdb keeps only in-frame clonotypes and omits some of them. V, J and clone size were drawn from that table, and D and trimming were deduced from the DNA. Seen here are 95,000 to 100,000 clones, 70% to 85% observed once, and the top ten hold around 15%. Germline CDR1 LGHNA, CDR2 YNFKEQ. V shed 7 bases, J shed 8 bases, and the junction held 6 bases outside the gene matches. This CDR3 region has 12 residues. The clonotype comes from a woman aged 60-70 years with acute or convalescent COVID-19. The genes are TRBV4-2 and TRBJ1-2; 8 positions agree with TRBD1. Sample: peripheral blood. CDR3 in amino acids: CASKQGELGYTF. For the CDR3, the DNA is TGTGCCAGCAAACAGGGGGAGCTCGGCTACACCTTC.